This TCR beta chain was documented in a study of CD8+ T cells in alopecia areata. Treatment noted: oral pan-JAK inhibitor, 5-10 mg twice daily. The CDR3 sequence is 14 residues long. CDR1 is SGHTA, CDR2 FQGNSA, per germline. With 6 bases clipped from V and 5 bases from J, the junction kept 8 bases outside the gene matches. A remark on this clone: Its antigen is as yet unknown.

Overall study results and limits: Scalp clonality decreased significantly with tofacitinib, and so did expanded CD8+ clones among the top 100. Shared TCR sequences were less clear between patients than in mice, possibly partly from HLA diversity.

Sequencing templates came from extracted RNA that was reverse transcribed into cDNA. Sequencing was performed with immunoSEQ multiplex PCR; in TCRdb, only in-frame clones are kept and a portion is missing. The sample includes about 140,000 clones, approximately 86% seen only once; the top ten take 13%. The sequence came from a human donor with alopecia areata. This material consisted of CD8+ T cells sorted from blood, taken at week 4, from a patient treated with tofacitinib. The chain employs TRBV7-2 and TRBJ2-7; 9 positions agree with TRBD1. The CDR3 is CASSTGTGNDEQYF. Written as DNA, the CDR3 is TGTGCCAGCAGTACCGGGACAGGGAATGACGAGCAGTACTTC.